The 23 T cell receptor beta chains reported below all come from one sample, sequenced in a study of blood T cell repertoires in COVID-19. Repertoires were generated with immunoSEQ multiplex PCR, while TCRdb's copy carries only in-frame clones and drops some. The sample carries 200,000 to 250,000 clones, about nine tenths recorded once. Sequenced sample: PBMCs or T cells enriched from blood (not recorded which). The receptors were gathered from a woman in her thirties or forties with acute COVID-19.

The chain carries TRBV11-2 and TRBJ2-3; the match to TRBD2 covers 10 bases. Trimming at V came to 1 base and at J to 2 bases, leaving 9 bases not matched to a gene. The CDR3 sequence is 18 residues long. Germline assignment: CDR1 SGHAT and CDR2 FQNNGV. In nucleotides, the CDR3 is TGTGCCAGCAGCTTAGTGGGACTAGCGAGACCGGCCACAGATACGCAGTATTTT. Encoded protein: CASSLVGLARPATDTQYF.

The V gene is TRBV7-3, the J gene TRBJ2-3; maybe TRBD2 (5 bases). Germline-derived CDR1 and CDR2 are SGHTA and FQGTGA. Trimming stripped 0 bases from V and 0 bases from J, with 10 bases between. The CDR3 spans 16 residues. The CDR3 reads CASSLTRVPSTDTQYF. The CDR3 nucleotides are TGTGCCAGCAGCTTAACGCGGGTTCCCAGCACAGATACGCAGTATTTT.

The chain couples TRBV3-1 (or the pseudogene TRBV3-2) to TRBJ2-7, with D maybe TRBD2 (6 bases). Germline CDR1 and CDR2: LGHDT and YNNKEL (reference sequence). V was shortened by 4 bases and J by 5 bases, with 12 bases between the two germline ends. The CDR3 contains 13 residues. Here the CDR3 DNA reads TGTGCCAGCAGCCCCCGGACTATCCACGAGCAGTACTTC. As protein: CASSPRTIHEQYF.

The chain employs TRBV6-5 and TRBJ2-3, with TRBD2 as a possible D gene (6 bases). Trimming shortened V by 8 bases and J by 2 bases, and 8 bases separated the two germline ends. Germline CDR1 is MNHEY and CDR2 is SVGAGI. The CDR3 has 12 amino acids. CDR3 protein: CASGRTTDTQYF. The CDR3, as DNA: TGTGCCAGCGGGAGGACCACAGATACGCAGTATTTT.

The rearrangement links TRBV7-2 to TRBJ1-2; D not resolved. Trimming pared 3 bases from V and 6 bases from J, leaving 8 bases between. The CDR3 runs to 12 residues. In germline, CDR1 is SGHTA, CDR2 FQGNSA. CDR3 nucleotides: TGTGCCAGCAGCTTGAATGGGCATGGCTACACCTTC. Translating gives CASSLNGHGYTF.

CDR3 DNA: TGTGCCAGCAGCCAAAGAGGGGTCGGGACAGGGGGCACGGTCTATGGCTACACCTTC. This encodes CASSQRGVGTGGTVYGYTF. V usage is TRBV14 and J usage is TRBJ1-2; 12 bases agree with TRBD1. This CDR3 has 19 residues. Looked up from germline, CDR1 is SGHDN and CDR2 is FVKESK. With 2 bases clipped from V and 4 bases from J, the junction kept 14 bases outside the gene matches.

The chain combines TRBV6-5 with TRBJ1-3; D is undetermined. The germline V gene encodes CDR1 MNHEY and CDR2 SVGAGI. The CDR3 extends over 15 amino acids. Trimming took 0 bases from V and 0 from J, leaving 6 bases between them. CDR3 amino acids: CASSYSDYSGNTIYF. CDR3 bases: TGTGCCAGCAGTTACTCGGACTACTCTGGAAACACCATATATTTT.

This chain connects TRBV29-1 to TRBJ1-2; D unresolved. There are 12 residues in the CDR3. With 7 bases removed from V and 4 bases from J, the gap between germline ends came to 13 bases. CDR1 is SQVTM and CDR2 is ANQGSEA in the germline V gene. CDR3 sequence (DNA): TGCAGCGCACACCGCAGATCCTATGGCTACACCTTC. This gives the protein CSAHRRSYGYTF.

The CDR3 DNA reads TGCGCCAGCAGCCCTCTGGCGGGAAACACTGAAGCTTTCTTT. Its protein is CASSPLAGNTEAFF. This chain connects TRBV5-1 to TRBJ1-1; D is unresolved. Germline lookup yields CDR1 SGHRS and CDR2 YFSETQ. CDR3 size: 14 residues. V lost 4 bases and J lost 2, with 12 bases in between.

The rearrangement links TRBV9 to TRBJ2-1; D possibly corresponds to TRBD1 (5 bases). V lost 4 bases and J lost 2, with 13 bases in between. The germline V gene encodes CDR1 SGDLS and CDR2 YYNGEE. CDR3 length equals 15 residues. CDR3 coding DNA: TGTGCCAGCAGCCCTGACGAGACAGCCTACAATGAGCAGTTCTTC. Its translation is CASSPDETAYNEQFF.

CDR3 region: CASGLATANTEAFF. The CDR3 DNA reads as TGTGCTAGTGGTTTGGCCACAGCGAACACTGAAGCTTTCTTT. J is TRBJ1-1 and V is TRBV12-5; D remains unclear. This CDR3 is 14 amino acids long. Germline V CDR1 and CDR2: LGHNT, FRNRAP. Trimming took 1 base from V and 1 from J, leaving 7 bases between them.

Concerning this clone itself: The same CDR3 also results from other DNA sequences found in this sample. V is TRBV5-1 and J is TRBJ1-1; D is undetermined. CDR1 is SGHRS, CDR2 YFSETQ, per germline. Trimming cost V 0 bases and J 1 base, with 7 bases left between them. CDR3 size: 14 residues. This CDR3 reads CASSLGSGNTEAFF. The CDR3 DNA reads TGCGCCAGCAGCTTGGGTAGTGGGAACACTGAAGCTTTCTTT.

The J gene is TRBJ2-7, the V gene TRBV9; 10 nucleotides align to TRBD1. CDR1 is SGDLS, CDR2 YYNGEE, per germline. Trimming cost V 1 base and J 5 bases; bases outside gene matches: 6. The CDR3 contains 15 residues. The CDR3: CASSVSGTGVNEQYF. CDR3 coding DNA: TGTGCCAGCAGCGTATCGGGGACAGGGGTTAACGAGCAGTACTTC. Full variable domain (missing parts from reference TRBV9 and TRBJ2-7): DSGVTQTPKHLITATGQRVTLRCSPRSGDLSVYWYQQSLDQGLQFLIQYYNGEERAKGNILERFSAQQFPDLHSELNLSSLELGDSALYFCASSVSGTGVNEQYFGPGTRLTVT.

V and J are TRBV7-9 and TRBJ1-2, with 12 bases fitting TRBD1. Germline V gene sequence: CDR1 SEHNR, CDR2 FQNEAQ (reference sequence). The CDR3 is 15 amino acids. V lost 4 bases, J lost 6 bases, and 6 bases stayed unmatched. CDR3 loop: CASSSRDRGRNGYTF. The CDR3 DNA follows: TGTGCCAGCAGCTCAAGGGACAGGGGGCGTAATGGCTACACCTTC.

This clone showed up just a few times. The chain links TRBV18 to TRBJ1-1, with D hard to call. V lost 4 bases and J 3 bases, leaving 9 bases between the germline ends. The V gene's germline CDR1 is KGHSH and CDR2 LQKENI. The CDR3 totals 13 residues. CDR3: CASSLSVYTEAFF. DNA of the CDR3: TGTGCCAGCTCACTTAGTGTGTACACTGAAGCTTTCTTT. Complete variable domain (other parts from reference TRBV18 and TRBJ1-1): NAGVMQNPRHLVRRRGQEARLRCSPMKGHSHVYWYRQLPEEGLKFMVYLQKENIIDESGMPKERFSAEFPKEGPSILRIQQVVRGDSAAYFCASSLSVYTEAFFGQGTRLTVV.

The rearrangement uses TRBV28 and TRBJ1-4; perhaps TRBD1 as D (5 bases). CDR3 length equals 17 residues. The V gene lost 1 base and the J gene lost 3 bases, with 15 bases spanning the gap. Germline values: CDR1 MDHEN, CDR2 SYDVKM. The CDR3 DNA reads as TGTGCCAGCAGTTTATCAGCAGGGAGGGTTTCTAATGAAAAACTGTTTTTT. Translating gives CASSLSAGRVSNEKLFF.

Details on this clone: An end of the junction differs from the germline gene, which may be a read error. J is TRBJ2-6 and V is TRBV27; 8 positions match TRBD1. CDR1 and CDR2 (germline): MNHEY, SMNVEV (reference sequence). The CDR3 is made up of 18 amino acids. CDR3 sequence (DNA): TGTGTCAGCAGTTTAGGTTCAGGGGGCTTGGGTGGGGCCAACGTCCTGACTTTC. Its protein product is CVSSLGSGGLGGANVLTF.

The chain carries TRBV19 and TRBJ1-2; perhaps TRBD1 as D (5 bases). The CDR3 extends over 12 amino acids. V gave up 8 bases and J gave up 2 bases, with 9 bases separating them. Germline V gene lookup returns CDR1 LNHDA and CDR2 SQIVND (reference sequence). The chain's CDR3 is CASYRRNYGYTF. DNA of the CDR3: TGTGCCAGTTACAGGAGAAACTATGGCTACACCTTC.

The rearrangement uses TRBV6-5 and TRBJ2-7; 9 nucleotides agree with TRBD1. The ends lost 5 bases at V and 10 bases at J; junction bases unmatched: 15. The germline gives CDR1 MNHEY, CDR2 SVGAGI. The length of the CDR3 is 15 residues. The CDR3 loop reads CASSLIPGQGGEQYF. The CDR3 nucleotides are TGTGCCAGCAGTCTGATACCGGGACAGGGAGGAGAACAGTACTTC.

The CDR3: CASSAIRGPQETQYF. The CDR3 nucleotides read TGTGCCAGCAGTGCTATCAGGGGACCCCAAGAGACCCAGTACTTC. The chain links TRBV27 to TRBJ2-5; tentatively, D is TRBD1 (6 bases). The CDR3 covers 15 residues. Per the germline V gene, CDR1 is MNHEY and CDR2 is SMNVEV (reference sequence). Trimming took 5 bases from V and 1 from J, leaving 14 bases between them.

The chain carries TRBV19 and TRBJ1-1, with D possibly TRBD1 on 6 matching bases. V was clipped by 4 bases and J by 7 bases, with 13 bases between them. Germline CDR1 LNHDA, CDR2 SQIVND (reference sequence). CDR3 length equals 13 residues. The CDR3 sequence is CASSRESGDEAFF. The CDR3 DNA reads TGTGCCAGTAGTAGGGAATCAGGGGATGAAGCTTTCTTT.

The genes are TRBV6-5 and TRBJ1-1, with a weak D call TRBD1 (6 bases). The germline gives CDR1 MNHEY, CDR2 SVGAGI. The CDR3 length is 13 residues. V was shortened by 7 bases and J by 10 bases, with 19 bases between the two germline ends. The CDR3 region is CASTDRQGRRAFF. The CDR3 region has the DNA TGTGCCAGCACGGACCGGCAGGGGCGGCGAGCTTTCTTT.

V and J are TRBV29-1 and TRBJ2-7; TRBD1 aligns across 7 bases. CDR1 is SQVTM and CDR2 is ANQGSEA in the germline V gene. The CDR3 extends over 15 amino acids. V was clipped by 5 bases and J by 2 bases; unmatched bases: 12. DNA of the CDR3: TGCAGCGTTCGGGACAGCCGGTTGCGGACCTACGAGCAGTACTTC. It yields the protein CSVRDSRLRTYEQYF.